The 14 T cell receptor beta chains below all came from one sample that was sequenced in a study of control samples from healthy donors and cancer patients. The assay was immunoSEQ multiplex PCR, and TCRdb's table has in-frame clones only and misses some. The data contain approximately 60,000 clones, 85% to 95% of them seen just once; the ten biggest clones take up under 0.95%. The sequencing sample was made of PBMCs. The receptor source for this set is a man aged 25 to 40 with colorectal cancer.

The chain carries TRBV15 and TRBJ1-4; D unclear. V lost 3 bases and J lost 0, with 8 bases in between. This CDR3 has 15 amino acids. CDR1 and CDR2 (germline): LNHNV, YYDKDF (reference sequence). CDR3 in amino acids: CATSSTRTTNEKLFF. CDR3 bases: TGTGCCACCAGCAGTACCCGAACAACTAATGAAAAACTGTTTTTT.

The gene calls are TRBV7-9 and TRBJ1-2; the D gene is possibly TRBD1 (5 bases). The V gene lost 5 bases and the J gene lost 1 base, with 8 bases spanning the gap. The CDR3 runs to 13 residues. The V gene's germline CDR1 is SEHNR and CDR2 FQNEAQ (reference sequence). CDR3 in amino acids: CASSRQNNYGYTF. In DNA, the CDR3 is TGTGCCAGCAGCCGACAGAATAACTATGGCTACACCTTC.

The chain combines TRBV19 with TRBJ1-2, with TRBD1 matching 7 bases. The ends lost 5 bases at V and 4 bases at J; junction bases unmatched: 7. The CDR3 runs 14 residues. CDR1 LNHDA and CDR2 SQIVND come from the germline V gene (reference sequence). The CDR3 DNA sequence: TGTGCCAGTAGTTCCTTGGGACAGATCTATGGCTACACCTTC. Protein: CASSSLGQIYGYTF.

This rearrangement joins TRBV5-1 to TRBJ2-2; 7 bases are a match to TRBD2. Germline CDR1 reads SGHRS; CDR2 reads YFSETQ. Germline trimming cut 4 bases from V and 4 bases from J; bases unmatched to any gene: 10. The CDR3 extends over 16 amino acids. The CDR3 region has the DNA TGCGCCAGCAGCCCCGAGGGACTACCTTCCACCGGGGAGCTGTTTTTT. Translation: CASSPEGLPSTGELFF.

This chain links TRBV25-1 with TRBJ1-4; the match to TRBD1 covers 8 bases. The germline CDR1 and CDR2 sequences are MGHDK and SYGVNS. Unmatched junction bases numbered 9, after V lost 5 bases and J lost 4 bases. The length of the CDR3 is 16 residues. The DNA of the CDR3 is TGTGCCAGCAGTAACCGGGACAGGACTTTTAATGAAAAACTGTTTTTT. As protein: CASSNRDRTFNEKLFF.

The V and J genes are TRBV29-1 and TRBJ2-4; a weak D match, TRBD2 (6 bases). This CDR3 region has 14 residues. Per the germline V gene, CDR1 is SQVTM and CDR2 is ANQGSEA. The V and J ends lost 4 bases and 1 base respectively, with 11 bases between them. DNA of the CDR3: TGCAGCGTTGTCGGGGGAAGGGCCAAAAACATTCAGTACTTC. Translating gives CSVVGGRAKNIQYF. Together with reference TRBV29-1 and TRBJ2-4, the CDR3 gives the full variable domain: SAVISQKPSRDICQRGTSLTIQCQVDSQVTMMFWYRQQPGQSLTLIATANQGSEATYESGFVIDKFPISRPNLTFSTLTVSNMSPEDSSIYLCSVVGGRAKNIQYFGAGTRLSVL.

The CDR3 reads CATSDSGTGDNQPQHF. The CDR3 nucleotides are TGTGCCACCAGTGATTCCGGGACAGGGGACAATCAGCCCCAGCATTTT. This sequence joins TRBV24-1 and TRBJ1-5; 10 bases map to TRBD1. J was trimmed by 3 bases and V by 2 bases; bases with no gene match: 3. CDR1 and CDR2 from the germline V gene are KGHDR and SFDVKD. The CDR3 runs to 16 residues.

V gene TRBV4-1 combines with J gene TRBJ2-1; D ambiguous. V dropped 0 bases and J dropped 7 bases, with 16 bases sitting between them. Germline lookup yields CDR1 MGHRA and CDR2 YSYEKL. This CDR3 spans 16 amino acids. CDR3 nucleotides: TGCGCCAGCAGCCAAGATGGGTGGATCTCGGCTAATGAGCAGTTCTTC. It yields the protein CASSQDGWISANEQFF.

The chain recombines TRBV6-5 with TRBJ1-1; no definite D call. Deletions cut 0 bases from V and 5 bases from J, with 10 bases between. CDR1 MNHEY and CDR2 SVGAGI come from the germline V gene. This CDR3 has 14 amino acids. The CDR3 loop reads CASSYSSGWTEAFF. DNA of the CDR3: TGTGCCAGCAGTTACTCTTCGGGCTGGACTGAAGCTTTCTTT.

V is TRBV29-1 and J is TRBJ1-2, with TRBD1 matching 8 bases. V shed 8 bases and J 5 bases; nucleotides not matched to a gene: 13. The CDR3 spans 14 residues. Germline V gene sequence: CDR1 SQVTM, CDR2 ANQGSEA. Here the CDR3 DNA reads TGCAGCACCCTATCCGATCGACAGGGGTATGGCTACACCTTC. Its protein is CSTLSDRQGYGYTF.

The chain is built from TRBV6-1 and TRBJ1-3; D unclear. CDR1 MNHNS and CDR2 SASEGT come from the germline V gene. CDR3 size: 12 residues. V gave up 3 bases and J gave up 4 bases, with 4 bases separating them. This chain's CDR3 is CASSDRGNTIYF. The CDR3 coding sequence is TGTGCCAGCAGTGACAGGGGAAACACCATATATTTT.

The genes are TRBV6-2 or TRBV6-3 and TRBJ1-5; D unclear. CDR1 and CDR2 (germline): MNHEY, SVGEGT. V was trimmed by 6 bases and J by 3 bases, leaving 9 bases between them. This CDR3 is 13 amino acids long. CDR3 residues: CASRYSDNQPQHF. The DNA for the CDR3 is TGTGCCAGCAGATACAGCGACAATCAGCCCCAGCATTTT.

V and J are TRBV30 and TRBJ1-6; D uncertain. Germline CDR1 is GTSNPN and CDR2 is SVGIG (reference sequence). The V end lost 7 bases, the J end lost 7 bases, and 14 bases lay between the germline ends. CDR3 length equals 13 residues. The CDR3 region is CASGEAPNSPLHF. In nucleotides, the CDR3 is TGTGCCTCCGGCGAGGCGCCCAATTCACCCCTCCACTTT.

The rearrangement joins TRBV19 to TRBJ2-6, with 7 bases that match TRBD2. CDR1 LNHDA and CDR2 SQIVND come from the germline V gene (reference sequence). J was trimmed by 2 bases and V by 5 bases; bases with no gene match: 3. There are 15 residues in the CDR3. The CDR3 coding sequence is TGTGCCAGTAGTTGGGGAGGGACTGGGGCCAACGTCCTGACTTTC. Its translation: CASSWGGTGANVLTF.